This T cell receptor (beta chain) is from a study of response to subunit inactivated influenza vaccine. Per germline, CDR1 SGHAT and CDR2 FQNNGV. V was clipped by 5 bases and J by 3 bases; unmatched bases: 5. This CDR3 comprises 15 residues. This clonotype was picked up many times. The antigen remains undetermined. TCRdb ran MiXCR on the RT-PCR reads and lists one entry per CDR3 protein. The sample gives about 700,000 distinct CDR3 sequences, approximately 15% of which show up once; roughly 6.4% is in the top ten. Study-wide points: That few new T cells are recruited by each seasonal influenza vaccination was the authors' suggestion.

This sequence originates from a man aged 50-59 years who received an inactivated influenza vaccine. The material was PBMCs from blood, obtained around 15 days before vaccination. This chain connects TRBV11-2 to TRBJ2-1, with 9 bases aligning to TRBD2. CDR3 amino acids: CASSVSGGGYNEQFF. CDR3 DNA: TGTGCCAGCAGCGTTAGCGGGGGAGGCTACAATGAGCAGTTCTTC.